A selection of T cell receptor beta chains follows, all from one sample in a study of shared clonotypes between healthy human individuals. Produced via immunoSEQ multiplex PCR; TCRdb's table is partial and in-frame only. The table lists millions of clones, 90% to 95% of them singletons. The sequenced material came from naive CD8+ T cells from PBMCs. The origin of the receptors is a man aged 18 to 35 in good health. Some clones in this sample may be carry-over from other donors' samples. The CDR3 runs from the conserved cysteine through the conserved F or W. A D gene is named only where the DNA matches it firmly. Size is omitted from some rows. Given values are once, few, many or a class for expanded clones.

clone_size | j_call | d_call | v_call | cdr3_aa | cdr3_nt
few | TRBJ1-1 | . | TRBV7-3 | CASSAGPVINTEAFF | TGTGCCAGCAGCGCCGGGCCAGTTATCAACACTGAAGCTTTCTTT
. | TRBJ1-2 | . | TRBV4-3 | CASSQVLAGNYGYTF | TGCGCCAGCAGCCAAGTTTTGGCAGGGAACTATGGCTACACCTTC
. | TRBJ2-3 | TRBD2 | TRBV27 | CASSLLAGEADTQYF | TGTGCCAGCAGTTTACTGGCGGGAGAGGCAGATACGCAGTATTTT
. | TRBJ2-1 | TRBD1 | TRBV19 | CASSIGDREFYNEQFF | TGTGCCAGTAGTATAGGGGACAGGGAGTTCTACAATGAGCAGTTCTTC
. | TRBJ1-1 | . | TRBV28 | CASSPVRGGTEAFF | TGTGCCAGCAGCCCCGTGAGAGGGGGGACTGAAGCTTTCTTT
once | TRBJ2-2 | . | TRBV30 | CAWSWAGSTGELFF | TGTGCCTGGAGTTGGGCAGGGTCCACCGGGGAGCTGTTTTTT
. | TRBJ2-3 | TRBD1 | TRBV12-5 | CASGSGTGRTDTQYF | TGTGCTAGTGGGTCCGGGACAGGGAGGACAGATACGCAGTATTTT
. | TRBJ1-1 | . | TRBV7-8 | CASSSIGGGFEAFF | TGTGCCAGCAGTTCCATTGGTGGGGGGTTTGAAGCTTTCTTT
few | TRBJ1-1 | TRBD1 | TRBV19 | CATLQGANTEAFF | TGTGCCACCCTACAGGGGGCTAACACTGAAGCTTTCTTT
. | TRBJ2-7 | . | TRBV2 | CASSETDLYEQYF | TGTGCCAGCAGTGAGACCGATCTCTACGAGCAGTACTTC
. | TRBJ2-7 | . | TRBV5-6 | CASSLAFSERFYEQYF | TGTGCCAGCAGCTTGGCGTTTAGCGAACGCTTCTACGAGCAGTACTTC
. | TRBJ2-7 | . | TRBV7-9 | CASSSSVLGEQYF | TGTGCCAGCAGTAGTAGTGTTCTCGGCGAGCAGTACTTC
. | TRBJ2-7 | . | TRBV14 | CASSQDSFYAYEQYF | TGTGCCAGCAGCCAAGACAGTTTCTATGCCTACGAGCAGTACTTC
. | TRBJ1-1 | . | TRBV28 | CASSLQGYAFF | TGTGCCAGCAGTTTACAGGGGTACGCTTTCTTT
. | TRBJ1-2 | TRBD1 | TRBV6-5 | CASSYRDSPNYGYTF | TGTGCCAGCAGTTATAGGGACAGCCCGAACTATGGCTACACCTTC
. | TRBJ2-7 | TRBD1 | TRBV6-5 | CASSVSGTGFHEQYF | TGTGCCAGCAGTGTCTCCGGGACAGGGTTCCACGAGCAGTACTTC
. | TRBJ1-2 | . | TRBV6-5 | CASSPDSSNYGYTF | TGTGCCAGCAGCCCGGACAGCAGTAACTATGGCTACACCTTC
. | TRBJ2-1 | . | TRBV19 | CASSIASSPRLITNNEQFF | TGTGCCAGTAGTATAGCTAGCTCCCCGAGGTTAATTACGAACAATGAGCAGTTCTTC
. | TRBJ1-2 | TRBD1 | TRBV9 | CASSEGQGVGYTF | TGTGCCAGCAGCGAGGGACAGGGGGTGGGCTACACCTTC
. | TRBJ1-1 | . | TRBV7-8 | CASSLHAILNTEAFF | TGTGCCAGCAGCTTACACGCCATACTTAACACTGAAGCTTTCTTT
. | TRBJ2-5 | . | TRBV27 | CASRPLGLAQETQYF | TGTGCCAGCCGTCCGCTTGGGCTAGCCCAAGAGACCCAGTACTTC
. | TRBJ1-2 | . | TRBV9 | CASSAPSYGYTF | TGTGCCAGCAGCGCCCCCAGCTATGGCTACACCTTC
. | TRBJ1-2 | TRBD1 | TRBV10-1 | CASSESTGGAFGSGYTF | TGCGCCAGCAGTGAGTCTACAGGGGGCGCTTTTGGCTCTGGCTACACCTTC
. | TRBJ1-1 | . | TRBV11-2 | CASSRERDTEAFF | TGTGCCAGCAGCCGAGAACGGGACACTGAAGCTTTCTTT
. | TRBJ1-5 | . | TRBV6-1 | CASSEWGLSNQPQHF | TGTGCCAGCAGTGAATGGGGTCTGAGCAATCAGCCCCAGCATTTT
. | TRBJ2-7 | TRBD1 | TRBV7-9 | CASSLSDRAVIEQYF | TGTGCCAGCAGCTTATCGGACAGGGCGGTTATCGAGCAGTACTTC
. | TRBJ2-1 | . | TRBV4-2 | CASSQESSSYNEQFF | TGTGCCAGCAGCCAAGAATCAAGCTCCTACAATGAGCAGTTCTTC
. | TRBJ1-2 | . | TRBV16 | CASSPDQNRRGYTF | TGTGCCAGCAGCCCAGACCAAAACAGGCGGGGCTACACCTTC
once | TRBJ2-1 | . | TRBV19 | CASSIGSGNEQFF | TGTGCCAGTAGTATAGGTTCGGGCAATGAGCAGTTCTTC
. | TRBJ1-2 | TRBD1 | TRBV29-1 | CSVWAGGLYGYTF | TGCAGCGTGTGGGCAGGGGGCCTCTATGGCTACACCTTC
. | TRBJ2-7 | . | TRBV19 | CASSIRTVDEQYF | TGTGCCAGTAGTATCCGGACAGTAGACGAGCAGTACTTC
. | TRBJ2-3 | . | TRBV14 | CASSQDRGDSADTQYF | TGTGCCAGCAGCCAAGACAGGGGAGATTCAGCAGATACGCAGTATTTT
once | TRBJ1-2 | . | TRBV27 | CASSSSGVYGYTF | TGTGCCAGCAGTTCCTCAGGGGTTTATGGCTACACCTTC
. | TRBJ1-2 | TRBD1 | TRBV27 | CASRMGQYYGYTF | TGTGCCAGCAGGATGGGACAGTACTATGGCTACACCTTC
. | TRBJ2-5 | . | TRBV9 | CASSGGASGAQYF | TGTGCCAGCAGCGGGGGGGCGTCGGGTGCCCAGTACTTC
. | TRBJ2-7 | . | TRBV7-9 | CASSQDRNDGMNYEQYF | TGTGCCAGCAGCCAAGACAGGAATGACGGAATGAACTACGAGCAGTACTTC
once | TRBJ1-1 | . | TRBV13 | CASSLSDTEAFF | TGTGCCAGCAGCTTATCCGACACTGAAGCTTTCTTT
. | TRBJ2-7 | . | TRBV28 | CASSLGTVYEQYF | TGTGCCAGCAGTTTAGGGACGGTTTACGAGCAGTACTTC
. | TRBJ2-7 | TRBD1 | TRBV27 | CASKGATFYEQYF | TGTGCCAGCAAGGGGGCGACTTTCTACGAGCAGTACTTC
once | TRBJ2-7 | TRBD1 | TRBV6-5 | CASSSGTGFYEQYF | TGTGCCAGCAGCTCCGGGACAGGGTTCTACGAGCAGTACTTC
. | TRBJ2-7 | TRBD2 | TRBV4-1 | CASSHRGGTGEYEQYF | TGCGCCAGCAGCCATCGGGGGGGGACCGGAGAATACGAGCAGTACTTC
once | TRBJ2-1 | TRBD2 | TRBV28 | CASLERGAYNEQFF | TGTGCCAGCCTGGAGCGGGGGGCCTACAATGAGCAGTTCTTC
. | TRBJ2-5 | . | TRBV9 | CASSVAGLLETQYF | TGTGCCAGCAGCGTAGCAGGACTACTAGAGACCCAGTACTTC
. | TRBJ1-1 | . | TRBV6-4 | CASSDRGLAAGNTEAFF | TGTGCCAGCAGTGACAGGGGTCTAGCGGCGGGGAACACTGAAGCTTTCTTT
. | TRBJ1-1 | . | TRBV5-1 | CASTLERNTEAFF | TGCGCCAGCACACTCGAACGAAACACTGAAGCTTTCTTT
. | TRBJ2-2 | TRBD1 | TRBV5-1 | CASSPETGVATGELFF | TGCGCCAGCAGCCCCGAGACAGGGGTCGCCACCGGGGAGCTGTTTTTT
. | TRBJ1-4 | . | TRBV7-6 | CASSPTVSMPNWLFF | TGTGCCAGCAGCCCCACCGTAAGCATGCCCAATTGGCTGTTTTTT
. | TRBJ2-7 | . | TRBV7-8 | CASSPRGGQSSYEQYF | TGTGCCAGCAGCCCCCGCGGAGGACAGAGCTCCTACGAGCAGTACTTC
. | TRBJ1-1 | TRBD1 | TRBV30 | CAWSVGTGNTKAFF | TGTGCCTGGAGTGTAGGGACAGGGAACACTAAAGCTTTCTTT
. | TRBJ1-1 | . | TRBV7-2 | CASSPFQVGTEAFF | TGTGCCAGCAGCCCCTTCCAGGTGGGGACTGAAGCTTTCTTT
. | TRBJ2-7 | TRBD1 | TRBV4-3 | CASSQDTQGAYEQYF | TGCGCCAGCAGCCAAGATACACAGGGGGCCTACGAGCAGTACTTC